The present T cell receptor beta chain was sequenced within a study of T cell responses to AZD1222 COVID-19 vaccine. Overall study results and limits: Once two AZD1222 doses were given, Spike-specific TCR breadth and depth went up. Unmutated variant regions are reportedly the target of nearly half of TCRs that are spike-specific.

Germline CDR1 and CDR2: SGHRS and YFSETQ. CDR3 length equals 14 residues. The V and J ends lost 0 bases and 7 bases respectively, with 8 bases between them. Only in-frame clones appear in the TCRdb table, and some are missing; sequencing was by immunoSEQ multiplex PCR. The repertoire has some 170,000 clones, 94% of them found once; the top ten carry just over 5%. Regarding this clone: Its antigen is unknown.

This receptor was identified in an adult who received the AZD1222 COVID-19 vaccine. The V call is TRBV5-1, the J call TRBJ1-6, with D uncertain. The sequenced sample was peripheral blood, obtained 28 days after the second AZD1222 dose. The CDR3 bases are TGCGCCAGCAGCTTGGGCGGGGAGAATTCACCCCTCCACTTT. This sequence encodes CASSLGGENSPLHF.